This entry lists 28 T cell receptor beta chains sequenced from one sample in a study of OX40 agonist ivuxolimab in advanced cancers. The library was obtained by the immunoSEQ multiplex PCR assay. Sourced from immuneACCESS, this table was stored by TCRdb with only in-frame sequences that have V and J called. A share of the clones is absent; for the studies checked, an unresolved V gene accounts for under half, and the remainder has no known explanation. This sample is represented by about 54,000 clones; approximately 93% of them were singletons. The ten top clones hold around 13% of the sample. The starting material was CD4+ or CD8+ T cells sorted from blood, obtained in a trial of the OX40 agonist ivuxolimab. The receptor source for this set is an adult with an advanced solid tumor such as melanoma, head and neck, liver or kidney cancer.

J is TRBJ2-3 and V is TRBV4-1; D tentatively reads TRBD1 or TRBD2 (6 bases each). V lost 0 bases and J 5 bases, leaving 15 bases between the germline ends. This CDR3 is built from 16 residues. Per the germline V gene, CDR1 is MGHRA and CDR2 is YSYEKL. The CDR3 is CASSQESWGAGDTQYF. The CDR3 DNA reads as TGCGCCAGCAGCCAAGAATCGTGGGGGGCCGGAGATACGCAGTATTTT.

The chain uses TRBV9 and TRBJ2-1; D remains unclear. With 0 bases removed from V and 3 bases from J, the gap between germline ends came to 7 bases. Germline V gene lookup returns CDR1 SGDLS and CDR2 YYNGEE. This CDR3 region has 14 residues. CDR3 nucleotides: TGTGCCAGCAGCGTAGCGGCTCTCTACAATGAGCAGTTCTTC. Translating it yields CASSVAALYNEQFF.

CDR3 nucleotides: TGTGCCAGCAGTTTATCGAGACAGGGTATCTCACCCCTCCACTTT. This translates into CASSLSRQGISPLHF. The genes are TRBV27 and TRBJ1-6; TRBD1 agrees at 7 bases. This CDR3 is 15 amino acids long. Trimming cost V 0 bases and J 10 bases; bases outside gene matches: 6. Germline CDR1 MNHEY, CDR2 SMNVEV (reference sequence).

The chain employs TRBV5-1 and TRBJ2-5, with TRBD1 matching 10 bases. The germline V gene encodes CDR1 SGHRS and CDR2 YFSETQ. This CDR3 has 14 residues. Unmatched junction bases numbered 4, after V lost 3 bases and J lost 5 bases. The CDR3 DNA follows: TGCGCCAGCAGCTCTGGACAGGGGGTCGAGACCCAGTACTTC. Encoded protein: CASSSGQGVETQYF. Full variable domain (rest looked up from reference TRBV5-1 and TRBJ2-5): KAGVTQTPRYLIKTRGQQVTLSCSPISGHRSVSWYQQTPGQGLQFLFEYFSETQRNKGNFPGRFSGRQFSNSRSEMNVSTLELGDSALYLCASSSGQGVETQYFGPGTRLLVL.

The rearrangement uses TRBV19 and TRBJ2-2, with D unresolved. Germline V gives CDR1 LNHDA, CDR2 SQIVND (reference sequence). The V end lost 7 bases, the J end lost 6 bases, and 18 bases lay between the germline ends. The CDR3 has 15 residues. The CDR3 DNA follows: TGTGCCAGTATCGTCGGCCCTAATAGGGCCGGGGAGCTGTTTTTT. It translates to CASIVGPNRAGELFF.

J is TRBJ1-1 and V is TRBV19, with 7 nucleotides matching TRBD1. CDR1 is LNHDA and CDR2 is SQIVND in the germline V gene (reference sequence). V was clipped by 6 bases and J by 0 bases; unmatched bases: 4. The CDR3 spans 14 residues. The CDR3 loop reads CASRRQGMNTEAFF. CDR3 DNA sequence: TGTGCCAGTAGACGACAGGGCATGAACACTGAAGCTTTCTTT.

This clone was counted a single time. The chain carries TRBV5-4 and TRBJ2-5; 11 nucleotides agree with TRBD2. The CDR3 covers 15 residues. Unmatched junction bases numbered 6, after V lost 4 bases and J lost 4 bases. Per the germline V gene, CDR1 is SGHNT and CDR2 is YYREEE (reference sequence). The CDR3 nucleotides are TGTGCCAGCAGCGCACTAGCGGGAGCCGGAGAGACCCAGTACTTC. The encoded protein is CASSALAGAGETQYF.

The V gene is TRBV18, the J gene TRBJ1-1; D uncertain. The CDR3 loop spans 14 amino acids. Per the germline V gene, CDR1 is KGHSH and CDR2 is LQKENI. V was trimmed by 3 bases and J by 5 bases, leaving 13 bases between them. CDR3 bases: TGTGCCAGCTCACCTTTATATCGGGATACTGAAGCTTTCTTT. Protein: CASSPLYRDTEAFF.

This chain links TRBV5-5 with TRBJ2-6; D not resolved. Germline CDR1 is SGHKS and CDR2 is YYEKEE (reference sequence). Trimming removed 4 bases from V and 1 base from J, with 3 bases in between. The CDR3 totals 13 residues. CDR3 sequence: CASSRSGANVLTF. The CDR3 coding sequence is TGTGCCAGCAGCCGATCTGGGGCCAACGTCCTGACTTTC.

The J gene is TRBJ1-1, the V gene TRBV10-3; TRBD1 matches 10 bases. Germline values: CDR1 ENHRY, CDR2 SYGVKD. Unmatched junction bases numbered 0, after V lost 4 bases and J lost 4 bases. The CDR3 is 13 amino acids. CDR3 coding DNA: TGTGCCATCAGTGGGACAGGGGGCACTGAAGCTTTCTTT. Its protein product is CAISGTGGTEAFF.

CDR3 sequence reads: CATSRGGAGSYNEQFF. The DNA for the CDR3 is TGTGCCACCAGCAGAGGCGGAGCAGGGTCCTACAATGAGCAGTTCTTC. V gene TRBV15 combines with J gene TRBJ2-1; tentative D call: TRBD1 (5 bases). V was pared by 1 base and J by 1 base, with 11 bases between. Per germline, CDR1 LNHNV and CDR2 YYDKDF (reference sequence). The CDR3 extends over 16 amino acids.

The CDR3 coding sequence is TGCGCCAGCAGCCCTGAGGCGGACAGGGTAAGCTCTGGGGCCAACGTCCTGACTTTC. Translated: CASSPEADRVSSGANVLTF. The rearrangement links TRBV4-1 to TRBJ2-6, with 8 bases aligning to TRBD1. CDR3 size: 19 residues. Germline loops: CDR1 MGHRA, CDR2 YSYEKL. V trimming: 4 bases; J trimming: 0 bases; junction bases outside the gene matches: 11.

This clone was seen a single time. This chain connects TRBV7-9 to TRBJ2-1; D remains ambiguous. Looked up from germline, CDR1 is SEHNR and CDR2 is FQNEAQ (reference sequence). The CDR3 loop spans 17 amino acids. Trimming cost V 3 bases and J 0 bases, with 15 bases left between them. The CDR3 here is CASSLGSTVSSYNEQFF. In nucleotides, the CDR3 is TGTGCCAGCAGCTTGGGGTCCACGGTAAGCTCCTACAATGAGCAGTTCTTC. The full variable domain, with the rest looked up from reference TRBV7-9 and TRBJ2-1, is DTGVSQNPRHKITKRGQNVTFRCDPISEHNRLYWYRQTLGQGPEFLTYFQNEAQLEKSRLLSDRFSAERPKGSFSTLEIQRTEQGDSAMYLCASSLGSTVSSYNEQFFGPGTRLTVL.

This clone was found a few times. The rearrangement joins TRBV10-1 to TRBJ2-7; 7 bases are shared with TRBD1. CDR3 length: 14 residues. The germline gives CDR1 WNHNN, CDR2 SYGVQD (reference sequence). Losses at the gene ends were 8 bases for V and 0 bases for J; bases not matched to a gene: 7. CDR3 residues: CASQTGTVSYEQYF. The CDR3 nucleotides read TGCGCCAGCCAAACCGGGACAGTCTCCTACGAGCAGTACTTC.

V is TRBV11-2 and J is TRBJ1-3, with TRBD1 as a possible D gene (5 bases). Germline lookup yields CDR1 SGHAT and CDR2 FQNNGV. The V end lost 4 bases, the J end lost 1 base, and 17 bases lay between the germline ends. This CDR3 has 17 amino acids. The CDR3 region is CASSSLGGFRSGNTIYF. CDR3 DNA: TGTGCCAGCAGCTCGCTTGGGGGTTTCCGTTCTGGAAACACCATATATTTT.

In its sample, this clone was seen a few times. V is TRBV7-9 and J is TRBJ2-7; maybe TRBD2 (7 bases). Germline lookup yields CDR1 SEHNR and CDR2 FQNEAQ (reference sequence). V lost 3 bases to trimming and J lost 5 bases, with 17 bases between them. There are 15 residues in the CDR3. The CDR3 loop is CASSLGGGLKDEQYF. For the CDR3, the DNA is TGTGCCAGCAGCTTGGGCGGGGGCCTTAAGGACGAGCAGTACTTC.

The V and J genes are TRBV7-2 and TRBJ1-1, with D uncertain. CDR1 is SGHTA, CDR2 FQGNSA, per germline. Trimming cost V 4 bases and J 3 bases, with 12 bases left between them. This CDR3 region has 14 residues. The CDR3 loop is CASSYQRGDTEAFF. CDR3 nucleotide sequence: TGTGCCAGCAGCTACCAACGGGGTGACACTGAAGCTTTCTTT. The full variable domain, its missing parts supplied by reference TRBV7-2 and TRBJ1-1, is GAGVSQSPSNKVTEKGKDVELRCDPISGHTALYWYRQSLGQGLEFLIYFQGNSAPDKSGLPSDRFSAERTGGSVSTLTIQRTQQEDSAVYLCASSYQRGDTEAFFGQGTRLTVV.

The V and J genes are TRBV4-3 and TRBJ2-7; D is perhaps TRBD2 (7 bases). The CDR3 has 16 residues. Germline loops: CDR1 LGHNA, CDR2 YSLEER. Trimming shortened V by 1 base and J by 9 bases, and 22 bases separated the two germline ends. CDR3 sequence reads: CASSQVPWRGPIRQYF. Written as DNA, the CDR3 is TGCGCCAGCAGCCAAGTTCCATGGCGGGGGCCCATAAGGCAGTACTTC.

The chain is built from TRBV18 and TRBJ1-1, with 8 bases aligning to TRBD1. With V trimmed by 4 bases and J by 1 base, 8 bases remained unmatched. CDR3 length equals 16 residues. Germline CDR1 is KGHSH and CDR2 is LQKENI. The CDR3 DNA reads TGTGCCAGCTCACTATCTTCGGACAGGGAGAACACTGAAGCTTTCTTT. Its translation: CASSLSSDRENTEAFF.

V is TRBV7-2 and J is TRBJ2-1; 11 bases agree with TRBD2. V lost 6 bases to trimming and J lost 8 bases; unmatched junction nucleotides: 12. CDR3 size: 16 residues. CDR1 and CDR2 from the germline V gene are SGHTA and FQGNSA. CDR3 protein: CASSLTSGSMLDEQFF. CDR3 bases: TGTGCCAGCAGTCTTACTAGCGGGAGCATGTTAGATGAGCAGTTCTTC.

V and J are TRBV21-1 and TRBJ1-3. TRBV21-1 is assigned pseudogene status. The length of the CDR3 is 14 residues. The CDR3 spells CASSRGRERNTIYF. CDR3 bases: TGTGCCAGCAGCAGGGGGAGAGAGCGAAACACCATATATTTT.

The rearrangement joins TRBV4-2 to TRBJ1-1; D gene unclear. Germline CDR1 and CDR2: LGHNA and YNFKEQ. The CDR3 is 12 amino acids. V gave up 4 bases and J gave up 0 bases, with 3 bases separating them. The CDR3 DNA follows: TGTGCCAGCAGCCGGATGAACACTGAAGCTTTCTTT. Translated: CASSRMNTEAFF.

The chain has TRBV5-1 and TRBJ1-1; no reliable D call. CDR3 length: 14 amino acids. From germline, CDR1 is SGHRS and CDR2 YFSETQ. V was pared by 2 bases and J by 0 bases, with 8 bases between. Here the CDR3 DNA reads TGCGCCAGCAGCTTAGGACTGCTGAACACTGAAGCTTTCTTT. This codes for CASSLGLLNTEAFF.

In the case of this clone: This same CDR3 is encoded by further DNA sequences in the sample. The genes are TRBV5-4 and TRBJ1-4; D possibly corresponds to TRBD1 (5 bases). The CDR3 is 15 amino acids. Germline V gives CDR1 SGHNT, CDR2 YYREEE (reference sequence). The ends were cut back, 4 bases at V and 0 bases at J, with 10 bases in the middle. The CDR3 region is CASSPGGTTNEKLFF. CDR3 nucleotides: TGTGCCAGCAGCCCGGGGGGAACAACTAATGAAAAACTGTTTTTT.

This chain connects TRBV9 to TRBJ1-1; D gene ambiguous. The germline V and J ends were trimmed by 0 bases and 2 bases, with 11 bases remaining between them. Germline CDR1 and CDR2: SGDLS and YYNGEE. This CDR3 contains 15 residues. Here the CDR3 DNA reads TGTGCCAGCAGCGTAGAACCCAGGAGAAACACTGAAGCTTTCTTT. Amino acid sequence: CASSVEPRRNTEAFF.

The rearrangement uses TRBV25-1 and TRBJ1-1, with no clear D. V dropped 2 bases and J dropped 4 bases, with 11 bases sitting between them. The CDR3 is 14 residues long. CDR1 MGHDK and CDR2 SYGVNS come from the germline V gene. CDR3 in DNA: TGTGCCAGCAGTGAACTGGGAACGGGCACTGAAGCTTTCTTT. This codes for CASSELGTGTEAFF.

A single count supports this clone. The chain uses TRBV4-1 and TRBJ2-5, with D hard to call. Trimming stripped 1 base from V and 2 bases from J, with 14 bases between. The CDR3 is 16 amino acids. Germline values: CDR1 MGHRA, CDR2 YSYEKL. The CDR3 nucleotides read TGCGCCAGCAGCCAAGGCACCGGGTCTAGACAAGAGACCCAGTACTTC. Protein sequence: CASSQGTGSRQETQYF.

This sequence joins TRBV19 and TRBJ2-3, with 12 bases matching TRBD2. V was pared by 2 bases and J by 4 bases, with 13 bases of the junction left unmatched. CDR1 and CDR2 from the germline V gene are LNHDA and SQIVND (reference sequence). This CDR3 is built from 19 residues. DNA for the CDR3: TGTGCCAGTAGTATACTACCCGGGGCTAGCGGGGGGGCATCAGATACGCAGTATTTT. Translating it yields CASSILPGASGGASDTQYF.